The T cell receptor (beta chain) described here comes from a study of metastatic and nonmetastatic thyroid tumors. Points from the study as a whole: Malignant thyroid tumors reportedly had TCR beta diversity that was significantly higher than in benign nodules, in blood and tumor.

Germline CDR1 and CDR2: DFQATT and SNEGSKA (reference sequence). Between the trimmed V and J ends, which lost 4 bases and 2 bases, there was a span of 8 bases. The CDR3 has 12 residues. TCRdb called clones again from the PCR reads with MiXCR. The data show some 12,000 clones, 31% seen once. No patient received treatment before thyroid surgery. In the case of this clone: Its antigen is unknown.

This clonotype was obtained from a female donor with papillary thyroid cancer or a benign thyroid nodule (not recorded which). Some clones in this sample may be carry-over from other donors' samples. Sequences were obtained from tumor tissue. The V gene is TRBV20-1, the J gene TRBJ1-2; D is perhaps TRBD1 (5 bases). Here the CDR3 reads CSATRQNYGYTF. The CDR3 region has the DNA TGCAGTGCTACTAGACAGAACTATGGCTACACCTTC.